The 8 T cell receptor beta chains below come from one sample, sequenced in a study of blood T cell repertoires in COVID-19. TCRdb's table, derived via immunoSEQ multiplex PCR, lists solely in-frame clones and lacks some. The data hold 35,000 to 50,000 clones, with just under 70% observed a single time. Specimen: peripheral blood. All receptors derive from a man aged 80 or over with acute or convalescent COVID-19.

The rearrangement links TRBV5-5 to TRBJ2-2, with 7 bases lining up with TRBD2. The germline V gene encodes CDR1 SGHKS and CDR2 YYEKEE (reference sequence). With V trimmed by 0 bases and J by 2 bases, 7 bases remained unmatched. The CDR3 has 17 residues. Here the CDR3 reads CASSLGSGGRNTGELFF. As DNA, the CDR3 is TGTGCCAGCAGCTTGGGGTCGGGCGGGAGAAACACCGGGGAGCTGTTTTTT.

The chain has TRBV27 and TRBJ2-7; TRBD2 is a possible D gene (6 bases). From germline, CDR1 is MNHEY and CDR2 SMNVEV (reference sequence). V shed 6 bases and J shed 3 bases, with 18 bases lying between them. The CDR3 consists of 15 residues. The CDR3 DNA reads as TGTGCCAGCAGCCTCGGGGTGGGGACTGGCTACGAGCAGTACTTC. Residues: CASSLGVGTGYEQYF.

The J gene is TRBJ1-5, the V gene TRBV4-2; 9 nucleotides line up with TRBD1. V trimming: 0 bases; J trimming: 6 bases; junction bases outside the gene matches: 3. Germline CDR1 is LGHNA and CDR2 is YNFKEQ. The CDR3 totals 15 residues. As DNA, the CDR3 is TGTGCCAGCAGCCAAGATAGGACAGGGGTTCAGCCCCAGCATTTT. Amino acid sequence: CASSQDRTGVQPQHF.

The V gene is TRBV5-8, the J gene TRBJ2-7, with a possible D match to TRBD1 (5 bases). V lost 0 bases, J lost 3 bases, and 13 bases lay in between. Per the germline V gene, CDR1 is SGHTS and CDR2 is YDEGEE. The CDR3 has 15 amino acids. The chain's CDR3 is CASSLEQDEDYEQYF. The DNA of the CDR3 is TGTGCCAGCAGCTTGGAACAGGACGAAGACTACGAGCAGTACTTC.

This clone showed up just a few times. The rearrangement uses TRBV5-8 and TRBJ2-2; 12 bases align to TRBD2. With 2 bases clipped from V and 3 bases from J, the junction kept 5 bases outside the gene matches. Germline loops: CDR1 SGHTS, CDR2 YDEGEE. This CDR3 contains 17 residues. The CDR3 reads CASSFPTSGSDTGELFF. DNA for the CDR3: TGTGCCAGCAGCTTTCCGACTAGCGGGAGTGACACCGGGGAGCTGTTTTTT.

The J gene is TRBJ1-1, the V gene TRBV6-4; D is possibly TRBD1 (5 bases). The germline V gene has CDR1 MRHNA and CDR2 SNTAGT. V gave up 5 bases and J gave up 11 bases, with 18 bases separating them. The CDR3 spans 13 residues. The CDR3 protein is CASSNPGDLKAFF. The CDR3 bases are TGTGCCAGCAGTAACCCGGGGGACCTCAAGGCTTTCTTT.

The chain carries TRBV6-2 or TRBV6-3 and TRBJ2-6; 10 nucleotides match TRBD1. The germline CDR1 and CDR2 sequences are MNHEY and SVGEGT. The V and J ends lost 6 bases and 3 bases, in that order; junction bases with no gene match: 11. The CDR3 extends over 18 amino acids. The CDR3 DNA follows: TGTGCCAGCAGCCCAACCGGGACAGGGGAAAGTGGGGCCAACGTCCTGACTTTC. It yields the protein CASSPTGTGESGANVLTF.

The V gene is TRBV30, the J gene TRBJ2-1; D unresolved. Germline CDR1 reads GTSNPN; CDR2 reads SVGIG (reference sequence). The CDR3 spans 15 residues. The V and J ends lost 1 base and 0 bases respectively, with 10 bases between them. The chain's CDR3 is CAWSDPPSSYNEQFF. The CDR3 nucleotides are TGTGCCTGGAGTGATCCTCCGAGCTCCTACAATGAGCAGTTCTTC.